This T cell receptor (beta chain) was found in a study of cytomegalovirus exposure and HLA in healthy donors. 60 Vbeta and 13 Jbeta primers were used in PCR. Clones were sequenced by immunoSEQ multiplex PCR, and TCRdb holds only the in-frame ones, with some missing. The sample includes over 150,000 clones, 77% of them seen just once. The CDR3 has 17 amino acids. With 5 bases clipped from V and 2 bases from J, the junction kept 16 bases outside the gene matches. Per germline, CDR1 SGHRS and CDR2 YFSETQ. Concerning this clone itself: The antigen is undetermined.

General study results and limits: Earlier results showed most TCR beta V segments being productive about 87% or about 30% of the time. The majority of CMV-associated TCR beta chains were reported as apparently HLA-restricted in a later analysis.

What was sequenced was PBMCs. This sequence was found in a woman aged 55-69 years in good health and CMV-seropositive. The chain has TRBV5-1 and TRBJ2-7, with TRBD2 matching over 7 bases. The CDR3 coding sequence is TGCGCCAGCAGTTCCGGAGTAGGCGCGGGAGACCCCTACGAGCAGTACTTC. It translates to CASSSGVGAGDPYEQYF.